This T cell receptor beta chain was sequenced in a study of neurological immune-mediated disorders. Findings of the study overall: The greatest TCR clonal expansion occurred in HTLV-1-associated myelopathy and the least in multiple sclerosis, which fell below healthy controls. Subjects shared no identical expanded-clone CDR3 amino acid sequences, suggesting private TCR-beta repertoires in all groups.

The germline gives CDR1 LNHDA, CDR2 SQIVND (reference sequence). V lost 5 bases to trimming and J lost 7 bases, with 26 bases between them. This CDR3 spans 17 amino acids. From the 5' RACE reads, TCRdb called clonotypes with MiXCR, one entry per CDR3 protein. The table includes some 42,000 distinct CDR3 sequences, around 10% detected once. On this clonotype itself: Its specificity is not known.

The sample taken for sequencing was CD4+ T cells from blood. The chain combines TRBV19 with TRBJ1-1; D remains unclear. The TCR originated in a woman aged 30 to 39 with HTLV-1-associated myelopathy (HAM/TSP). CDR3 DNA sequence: TGTGCCAGTAGTCAACTCTTAAACAGCGCCGGGTCCGGTGAAGCTTTCTTT. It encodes CASSQLLNSAGSGEAFF.